Here is one TCR beta chain with its context. Which antigen it targets is not known. No qualities accompany the bases; no much larger clone lies one base away. TCRbeta CDR3 regions were profiled with the immunoSEQ Assay using bias-controlled multiplex PCR amplification of genomic DNA. The source study handled its data this way. To quantify the absolute abundance of each unique TCRbeta CDR3 region, the sequences were collapsed and filtered. Differential abundance was tested with a binomial (Fisher-equivalent) model and with a beta-binomial model adding time-dependent variance fitted from healthy donors. Clones with fewer than 5 combined templates were removed, and differential abundance was called for clones with a Benjamini-Hochberg FDR below 0.01. The form v = (b*log(k)+a)^2 was used to model beta-binomial variance as a function of total template count across the two samples. TCRdb re-hosts the immuneACCESS table, in-frame sequences only. Its copies lack some clones; in the studies checked, an unresolved V gene accounts for under half of them, and the cause for the rest is not known. That table supplies the V and J calls and clone size; D and trimming were determined from the DNA. This sample has fewer than 55,000 clones in its table, and approximately 82% of those were observed once. The ten largest account for 11% to 15% of the sample.

During the collection period, no immune events, such as infections, were documented for the healthy donors. To calibrate time-dependent variance in a beta-binomial model of T-cell clone differential abundance, blood repertoires from healthy donors were used as a training cohort. The training cohort was composed of some ten healthy donors, 3 female and 7 male. An age range of about 29 to 65 years, with an average of roughly 45 years, was recorded for the donors. Whole blood from each healthy donor was obtained from a commercial supplier and was collected at three time points around two weeks apart. Genomic DNA was extracted from unsorted whole blood for immunosequencing. The record originates from a study of identifying expanded T cells in peripheral blood (dated by TCRdb to between 2017 and 2020). Regarding the complete study: Four technical replicates, made by sequencing separate aliquots from the same pool of genomic DNA, were compared pairwise. Summary of the overall study and its limitations: Roughly 1.2 differentially abundant clones were flagged by the binomial model between technical replicates, whereas about 16 and 20 were flagged over around two weeks and four weeks, respectively. Across all healthy donors, variance in clone template counts between approximately 2-week samples was found to increase significantly with total template count. The authors expected that biological variance in healthy repertoires might rise further over much longer intervals, such as months to years. Both the number of clones called differentially abundant and the false-positive rate were significantly reduced by the beta-binomial model across all healthy-donor time intervals.

Relative to germline, V is missing 4 bases and J is missing 5 bases, with 8 bases of the junction outside any gene match. Sequences SGHRS (CDR1) and YFSETQ (CDR2) are obtained from the germline V gene. The CDR3, from cysteine to phenylalanine, totals 16 residues. Just the 48-base CDR3 DNA is kept, in frame starting at base 1. Recombination linked TRBV5-1 to TRBJ2-1, with TRBD2 matching 11 junction bases. The receptor was isolated from a person aged 18-70 years in good health. The sequencing sample was made of blood. The CDR3 has the sequence CASSGWASGGNNEQFF. Here is the DNA: TGCGCCAGCAGCGGCTGGGCTAGCGGGGGGAACAATGAGCAGTTCTTC.